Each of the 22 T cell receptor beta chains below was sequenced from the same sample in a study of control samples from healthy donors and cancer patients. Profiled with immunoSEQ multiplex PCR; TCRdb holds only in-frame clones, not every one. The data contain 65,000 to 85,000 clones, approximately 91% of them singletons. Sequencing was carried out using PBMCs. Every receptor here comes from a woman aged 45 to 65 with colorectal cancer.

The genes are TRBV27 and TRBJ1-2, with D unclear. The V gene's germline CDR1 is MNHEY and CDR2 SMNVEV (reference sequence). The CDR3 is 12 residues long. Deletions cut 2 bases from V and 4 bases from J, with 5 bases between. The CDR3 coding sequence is TGTGCCAGCAGTTTACGGGGCTATGGCTACACCTTC. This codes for CASSLRGYGYTF.

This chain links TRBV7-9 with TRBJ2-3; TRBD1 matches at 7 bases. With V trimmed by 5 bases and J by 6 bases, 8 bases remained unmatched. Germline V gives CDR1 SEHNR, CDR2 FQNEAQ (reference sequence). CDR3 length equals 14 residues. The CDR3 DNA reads TGTGCCAGCAGCCCACCATACAGGGGTGATACGCAGTATTTT. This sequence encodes CASSPPYRGDTQYF.

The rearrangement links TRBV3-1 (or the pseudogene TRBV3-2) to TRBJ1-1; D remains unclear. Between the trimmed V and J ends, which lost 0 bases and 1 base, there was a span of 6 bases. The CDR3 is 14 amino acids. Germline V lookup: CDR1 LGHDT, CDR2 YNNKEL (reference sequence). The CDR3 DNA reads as TGTGCCAGCAGCCAAGATGGAGGGAACACTGAAGCTTTCTTT. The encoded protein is CASSQDGGNTEAFF.

CDR3 in amino acids: CASSQGVQETQYF. For the CDR3, the DNA is TGTGCCAGTTCACAGGGGGTCCAAGAGACCCAGTACTTC. The chain uses TRBV19 and TRBJ2-5, with 8 bases fitting TRBD1. The V and J ends lost 8 bases and 1 base, in that order; junction bases with no gene match: 3. Germline V gives CDR1 LNHDA, CDR2 SQIVND (reference sequence). CDR3 length: 13 amino acids.

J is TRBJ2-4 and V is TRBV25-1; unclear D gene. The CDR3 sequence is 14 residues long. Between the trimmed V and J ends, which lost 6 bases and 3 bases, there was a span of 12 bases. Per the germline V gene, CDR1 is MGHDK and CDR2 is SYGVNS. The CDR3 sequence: CASSPPADKNIQYF. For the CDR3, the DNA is TGTGCCAGCAGCCCTCCCGCGGACAAAAACATTCAGTACTTC.

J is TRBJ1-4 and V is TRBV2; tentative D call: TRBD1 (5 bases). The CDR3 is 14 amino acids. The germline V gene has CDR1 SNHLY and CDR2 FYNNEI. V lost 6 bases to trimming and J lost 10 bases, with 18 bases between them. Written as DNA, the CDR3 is TGTGCCAGCAGGGATACGGCACAGGTGGTAAAACTGTTTTTT. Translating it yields CASRDTAQVVKLFF.

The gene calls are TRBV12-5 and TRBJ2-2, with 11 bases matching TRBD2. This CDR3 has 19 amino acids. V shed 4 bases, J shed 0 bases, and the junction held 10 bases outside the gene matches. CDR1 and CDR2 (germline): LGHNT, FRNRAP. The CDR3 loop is CASGYASALAGANTGELFF. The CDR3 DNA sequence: TGTGCTAGTGGTTACGCCTCAGCACTAGCGGGGGCGAACACCGGGGAGCTGTTTTTT.

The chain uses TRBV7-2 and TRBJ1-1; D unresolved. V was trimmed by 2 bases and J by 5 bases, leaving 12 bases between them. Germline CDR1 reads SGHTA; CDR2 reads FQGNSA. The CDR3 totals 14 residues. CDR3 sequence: CASSLKGGRTEAFF. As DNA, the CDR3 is TGTGCCAGCAGCTTAAAGGGCGGACGGACTGAAGCTTTCTTT.

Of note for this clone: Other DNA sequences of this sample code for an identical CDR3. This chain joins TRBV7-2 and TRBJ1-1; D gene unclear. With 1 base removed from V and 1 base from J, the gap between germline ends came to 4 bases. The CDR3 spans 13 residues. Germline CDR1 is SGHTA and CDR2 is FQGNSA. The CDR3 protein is CASSLGQNTEAFF. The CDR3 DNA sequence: TGTGCCAGCAGCTTAGGTCAGAACACTGAAGCTTTCTTT.

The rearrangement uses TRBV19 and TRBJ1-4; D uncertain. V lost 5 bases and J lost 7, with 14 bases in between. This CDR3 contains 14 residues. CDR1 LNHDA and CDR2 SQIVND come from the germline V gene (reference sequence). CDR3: CASSPPTVPEKLFF. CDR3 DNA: TGTGCCAGTAGTCCCCCGACGGTCCCTGAAAAACTGTTTTTT.

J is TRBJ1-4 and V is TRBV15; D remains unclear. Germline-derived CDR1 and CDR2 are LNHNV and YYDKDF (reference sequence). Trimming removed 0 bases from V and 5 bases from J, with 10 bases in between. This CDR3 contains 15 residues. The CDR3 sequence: CATSRDRQENEKLFF. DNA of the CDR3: TGTGCCACCAGCAGAGATCGTCAGGAGAATGAAAAACTGTTTTTT.

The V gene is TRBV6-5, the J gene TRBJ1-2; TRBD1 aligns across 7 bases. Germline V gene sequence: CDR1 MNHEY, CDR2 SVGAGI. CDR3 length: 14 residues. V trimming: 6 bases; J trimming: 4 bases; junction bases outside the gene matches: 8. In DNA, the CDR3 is TGTGCCAGCAGGAATGGACAGGCATCCTATGGCTACACCTTC. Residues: CASRNGQASYGYTF.

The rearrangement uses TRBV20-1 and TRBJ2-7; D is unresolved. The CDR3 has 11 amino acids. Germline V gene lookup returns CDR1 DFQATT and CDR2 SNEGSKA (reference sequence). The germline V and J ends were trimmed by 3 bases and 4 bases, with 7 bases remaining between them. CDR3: CSASSRYEQYV. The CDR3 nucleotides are TGCAGTGCTAGCTCGAGATACGAGCAGTACGTC.

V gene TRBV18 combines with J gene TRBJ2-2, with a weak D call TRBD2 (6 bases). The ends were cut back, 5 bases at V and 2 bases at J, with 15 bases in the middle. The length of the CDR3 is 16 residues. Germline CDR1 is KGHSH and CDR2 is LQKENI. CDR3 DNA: TGTGCCAGCTCAGGATCCGGGACTTTTAACACCGGGGAGCTGTTTTTT. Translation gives CASSGSGTFNTGELFF.

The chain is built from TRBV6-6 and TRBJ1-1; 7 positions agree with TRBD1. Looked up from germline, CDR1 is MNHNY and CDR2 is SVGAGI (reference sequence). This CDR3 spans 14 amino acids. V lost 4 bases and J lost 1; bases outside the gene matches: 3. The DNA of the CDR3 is TGTGCCAGCAGTTCCGGGACAGCGAACACTGAAGCTTTCTTT. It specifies CASSSGTANTEAFF.

The CDR3: CASSAIGLAGGAQETQYF. CDR3 DNA: TGCGCCAGCAGCGCCATTGGACTAGCGGGGGGGGCCCAAGAGACCCAGTACTTC. This chain connects TRBV5-1 to TRBJ2-5, with TRBD2 matching 15 bases. After removal of 4 bases from V and 1 base from J, the junction contained 8 bases not matched to a gene. CDR1 is SGHRS, CDR2 YFSETQ, per germline. The CDR3 runs to 18 residues.

As DNA, the CDR3 is TGTGCCAGCAGCCCCGGGACAGGGGGCGCTCCAGAGACCCAGTACTTC. As protein: CASSPGTGGAPETQYF. The V and J genes are TRBV7-2 and TRBJ2-5; 12 bases line up with TRBD1. This CDR3 is 16 amino acids long. CDR1 SGHTA and CDR2 FQGNSA come from the germline V gene. Losses at the gene ends were 5 bases for V and 4 bases for J; bases not matched to a gene: 8.

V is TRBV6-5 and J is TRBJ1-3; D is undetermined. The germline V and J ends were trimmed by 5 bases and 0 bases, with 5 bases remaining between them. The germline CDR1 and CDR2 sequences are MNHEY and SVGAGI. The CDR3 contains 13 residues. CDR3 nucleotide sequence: TGTGCCAGCAGTCAGATCTCTGGAAACACCATATATTTT. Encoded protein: CASSQISGNTIYF.

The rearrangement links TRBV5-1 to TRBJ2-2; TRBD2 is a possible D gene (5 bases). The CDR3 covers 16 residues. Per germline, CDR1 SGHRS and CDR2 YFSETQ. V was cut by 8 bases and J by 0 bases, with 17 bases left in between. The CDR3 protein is CASQTGTSTNTGELFF. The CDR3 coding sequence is TGCGCCAGTCAGACGGGAACCTCTACGAACACCGGGGAGCTGTTTTTT.

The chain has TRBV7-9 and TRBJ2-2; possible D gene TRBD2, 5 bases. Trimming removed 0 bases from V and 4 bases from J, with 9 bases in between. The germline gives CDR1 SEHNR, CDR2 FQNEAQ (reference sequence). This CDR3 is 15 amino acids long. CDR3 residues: CASSLAGALTGELFF. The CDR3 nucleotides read TGTGCCAGCAGCTTAGCGGGAGCCCTCACCGGGGAGCTGTTTTTT. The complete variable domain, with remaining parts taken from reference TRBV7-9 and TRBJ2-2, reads DTGVSQNPRHKITKRGQNVTFRCDPISEHNRLYWYRQTLGQGPEFLTYFQNEAQLEKSRLLSDRFSAERPKGSFSTLEIQRTEQGDSAMYLCASSLAGALTGELFFGEGSRLTVL.

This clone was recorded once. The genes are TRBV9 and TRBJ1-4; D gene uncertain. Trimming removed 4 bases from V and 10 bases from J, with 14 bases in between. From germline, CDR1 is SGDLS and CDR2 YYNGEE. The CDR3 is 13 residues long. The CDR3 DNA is TGTGCCAGCAGCTCAGACGGGTTTGGAAAACTGTTTTTT. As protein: CASSSDGFGKLFF.

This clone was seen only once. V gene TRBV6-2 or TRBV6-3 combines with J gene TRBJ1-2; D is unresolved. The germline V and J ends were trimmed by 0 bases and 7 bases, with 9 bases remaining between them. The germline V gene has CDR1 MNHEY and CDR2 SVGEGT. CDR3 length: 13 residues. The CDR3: CASSYSTRGGYTF. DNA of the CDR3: TGTGCCAGCAGTTACTCCACCCGCGGTGGCTACACCTTC.